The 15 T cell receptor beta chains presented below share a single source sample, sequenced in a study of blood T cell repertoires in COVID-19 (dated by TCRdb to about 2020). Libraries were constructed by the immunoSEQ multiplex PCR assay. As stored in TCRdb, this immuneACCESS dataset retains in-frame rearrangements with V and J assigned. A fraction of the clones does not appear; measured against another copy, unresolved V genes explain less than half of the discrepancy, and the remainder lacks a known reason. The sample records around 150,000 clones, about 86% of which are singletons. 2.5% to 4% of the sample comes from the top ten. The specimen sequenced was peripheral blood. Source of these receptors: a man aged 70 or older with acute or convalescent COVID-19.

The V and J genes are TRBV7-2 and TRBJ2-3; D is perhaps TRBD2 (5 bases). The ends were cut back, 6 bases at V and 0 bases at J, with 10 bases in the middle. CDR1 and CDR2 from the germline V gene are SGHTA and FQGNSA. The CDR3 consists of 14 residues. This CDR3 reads CASREVHSTDTQYF. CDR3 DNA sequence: TGTGCCAGCAGGGAGGTACATAGCACAGATACGCAGTATTTT.

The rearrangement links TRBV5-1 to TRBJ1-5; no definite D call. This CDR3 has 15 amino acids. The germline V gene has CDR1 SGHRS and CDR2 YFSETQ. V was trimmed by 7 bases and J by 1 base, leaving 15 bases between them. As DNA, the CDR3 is TGCGCCAGCCAACCGCTCCCGGGGAGCAATCAGCCCCAGCATTTT. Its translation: CASQPLPGSNQPQHF.

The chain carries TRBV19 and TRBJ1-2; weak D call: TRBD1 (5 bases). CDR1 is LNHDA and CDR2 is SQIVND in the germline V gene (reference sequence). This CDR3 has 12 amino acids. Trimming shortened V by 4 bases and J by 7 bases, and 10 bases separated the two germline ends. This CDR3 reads CASSTSGFGYTF. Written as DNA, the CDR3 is TGTGCCAGTAGTACGTCAGGGTTTGGCTACACCTTC.

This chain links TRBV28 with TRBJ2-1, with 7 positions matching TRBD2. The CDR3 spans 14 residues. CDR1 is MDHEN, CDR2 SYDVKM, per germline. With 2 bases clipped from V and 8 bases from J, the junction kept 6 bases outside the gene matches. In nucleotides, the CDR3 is TGTGCCAGCAGTTTAATCGTCCGGGGGGATGAGCAGTTCTTC. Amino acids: CASSLIVRGDEQFF.

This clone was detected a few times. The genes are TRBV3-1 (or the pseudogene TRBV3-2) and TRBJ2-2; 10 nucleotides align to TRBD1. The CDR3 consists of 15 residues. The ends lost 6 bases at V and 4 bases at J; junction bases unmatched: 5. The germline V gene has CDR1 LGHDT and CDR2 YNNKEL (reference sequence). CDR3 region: CASSLRTGGTGELFF. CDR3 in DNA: TGTGCCAGCAGTCTCCGGACAGGGGGCACCGGGGAGCTGTTTTTT.

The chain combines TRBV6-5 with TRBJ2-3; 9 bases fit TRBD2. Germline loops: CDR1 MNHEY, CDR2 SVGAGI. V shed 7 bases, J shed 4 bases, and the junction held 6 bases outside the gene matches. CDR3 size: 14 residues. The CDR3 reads CASKVAGVADTQYF. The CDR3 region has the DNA TGTGCCAGCAAAGTAGCGGGAGTCGCAGATACGCAGTATTTT.

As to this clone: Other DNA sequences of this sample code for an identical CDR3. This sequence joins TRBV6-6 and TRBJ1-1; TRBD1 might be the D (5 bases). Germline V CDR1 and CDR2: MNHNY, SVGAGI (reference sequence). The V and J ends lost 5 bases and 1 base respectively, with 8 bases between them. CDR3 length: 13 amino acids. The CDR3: CASSPTGNTEAFF. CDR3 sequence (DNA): TGTGCCAGCAGTCCCACAGGGAACACTGAAGCTTTCTTT.

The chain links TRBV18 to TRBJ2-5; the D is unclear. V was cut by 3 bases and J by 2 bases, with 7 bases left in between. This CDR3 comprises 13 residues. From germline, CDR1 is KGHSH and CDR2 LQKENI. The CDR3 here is CASSPDLQETQYF. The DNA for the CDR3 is TGTGCCAGCTCACCTGACTTGCAAGAGACCCAGTACTTC.

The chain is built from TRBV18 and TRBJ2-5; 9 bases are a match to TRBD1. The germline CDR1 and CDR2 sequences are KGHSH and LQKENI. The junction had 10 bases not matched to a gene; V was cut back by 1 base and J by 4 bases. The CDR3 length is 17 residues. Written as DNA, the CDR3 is TGTGCCAGCTCACCACGGGCACAGGGGGCGCAGGGAGAGACCCAGTACTTC. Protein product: CASSPRAQGAQGETQYF. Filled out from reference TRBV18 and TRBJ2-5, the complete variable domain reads NAGVMQNPRHLVRRRGQEARLRCSPMKGHSHVYWYRQLPEEGLKFMVYLQKENIIDESGMPKERFSAEFPKEGPSILRIQQVVRGDSAAYFCASSPRAQGAQGETQYFGPGTRLLVL.

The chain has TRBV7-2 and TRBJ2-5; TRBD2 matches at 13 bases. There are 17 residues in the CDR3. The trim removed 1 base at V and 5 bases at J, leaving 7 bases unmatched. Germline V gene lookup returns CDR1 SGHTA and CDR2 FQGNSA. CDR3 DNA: TGTGCCAGCAGCTTAGTTACCGGGACTAGCGGGATCGAGACCCAGTACTTC. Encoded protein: CASSLVTGTSGIETQYF.

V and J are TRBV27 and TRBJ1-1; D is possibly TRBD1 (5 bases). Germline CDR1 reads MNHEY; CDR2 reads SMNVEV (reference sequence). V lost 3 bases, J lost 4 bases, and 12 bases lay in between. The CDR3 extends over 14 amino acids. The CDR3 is CASSLGQGLTEAFF. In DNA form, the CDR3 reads TGTGCCAGCAGTTTGGGGCAGGGCCTCACTGAAGCTTTCTTT.

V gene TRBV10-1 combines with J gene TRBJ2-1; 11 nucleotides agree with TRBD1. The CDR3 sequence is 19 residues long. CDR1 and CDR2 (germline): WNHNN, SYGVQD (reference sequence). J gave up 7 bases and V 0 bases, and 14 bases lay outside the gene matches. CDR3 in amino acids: CASSESTKNWDRGENEQFF. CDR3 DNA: TGCGCCAGCAGTGAGTCGACTAAAAATTGGGACAGGGGGGAGAATGAGCAGTTCTTC.

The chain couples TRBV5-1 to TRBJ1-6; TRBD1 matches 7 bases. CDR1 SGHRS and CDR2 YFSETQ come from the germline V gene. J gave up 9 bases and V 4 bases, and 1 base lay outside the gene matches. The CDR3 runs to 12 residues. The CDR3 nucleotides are TGCGCCAGCAGCCGACAGGGTTCACCCCTCCACTTT. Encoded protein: CASSRQGSPLHF. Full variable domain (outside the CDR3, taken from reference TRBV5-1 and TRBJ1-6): KAGVTQTPRYLIKTRGQQVTLSCSPISGHRSVSWYQQTPGQGLQFLFEYFSETQRNKGNFPGRFSGRQFSNSRSEMNVSTLELGDSALYLCASSRQGSPLHFGNGTRLTVT.

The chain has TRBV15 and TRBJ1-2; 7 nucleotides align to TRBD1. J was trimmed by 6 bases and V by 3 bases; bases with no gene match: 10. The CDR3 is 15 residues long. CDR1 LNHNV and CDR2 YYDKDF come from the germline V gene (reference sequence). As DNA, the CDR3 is TGTGCCACCAGCAGGACAGGGAGCCTAGTGGATGGCTACACCTTC. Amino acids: CATSRTGSLVDGYTF.

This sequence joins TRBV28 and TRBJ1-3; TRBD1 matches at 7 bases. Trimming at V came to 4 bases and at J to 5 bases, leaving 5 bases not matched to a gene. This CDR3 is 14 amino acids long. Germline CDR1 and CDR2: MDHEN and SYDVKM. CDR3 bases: TGTGCCAGCAGTTCTGCAGGGGGGAGAAACACCATATATTTT. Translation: CASSSAGGRNTIYF.